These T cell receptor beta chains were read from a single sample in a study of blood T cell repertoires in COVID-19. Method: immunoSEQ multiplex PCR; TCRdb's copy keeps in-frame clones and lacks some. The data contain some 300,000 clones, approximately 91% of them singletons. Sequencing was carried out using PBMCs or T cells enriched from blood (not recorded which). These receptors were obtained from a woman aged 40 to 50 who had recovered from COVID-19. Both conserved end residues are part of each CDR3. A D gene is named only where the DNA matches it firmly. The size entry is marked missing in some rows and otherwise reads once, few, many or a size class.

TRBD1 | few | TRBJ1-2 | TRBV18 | TGTGCCAGCTCAGACAGGGATGGCTATGGCTACACCTTC | CASSDRDGYGYTF
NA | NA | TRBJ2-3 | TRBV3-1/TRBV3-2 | TGTGCCAGCAGCCAAGCACAGATCAGCACAGATACGCAGTATTTT | CASSQAQISTDTQYF
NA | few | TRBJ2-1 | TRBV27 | TGTGCCAGCAGTACCGCAGGGGGGTGGGGGCCAAATGAGCAGTTCTTC | CASSTAGGWGPNEQFF
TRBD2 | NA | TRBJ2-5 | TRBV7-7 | TGTGCTAGCAGCGCTAGCTGGGGGGGAGAGACCCAGTACTTC | CASSASWGGETQYF
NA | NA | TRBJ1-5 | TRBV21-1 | TGTGCCAAACAACCCGGGACAGGAGCGCGTCAGCCCCAGCATTTT | CAKQPGTGARQPQHF
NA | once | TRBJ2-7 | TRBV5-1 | TGCGCCAGCAGTCTCCCAACGCGTGGCGAGCAGTACTTC | CASSLPTRGEQYF
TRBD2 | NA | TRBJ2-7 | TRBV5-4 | TGTGCCAGCAGCTTGGCCAATCGCGGGGGTTCCTACGAGCAGTACTTC | CASSLANRGGSYEQYF
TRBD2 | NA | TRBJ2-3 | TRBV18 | TGTGCCAGCTCACCACCCGGGGGGAGAGGTGAATTAGATACGCAGTATTTT | CASSPPGGRGELDTQYF
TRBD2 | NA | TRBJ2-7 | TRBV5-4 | TGTGCCAGCAGCCCGGGACTAGCGCGACGCACCTACGAGCAGTACTTC | CASSPGLARRTYEQYF
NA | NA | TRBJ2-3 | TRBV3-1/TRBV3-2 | TGTGCCAGCAGCCAAGATTATACGGGTACGCAGTATTTT | CASSQDYTGTQYF
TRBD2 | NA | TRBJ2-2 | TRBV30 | TGTGCCTGGAGTGGACTAGCGGGAGCGGGCGGGGAGCTGTTTTTT | CAWSGLAGAGGELFF
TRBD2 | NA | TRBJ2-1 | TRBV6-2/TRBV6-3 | TGTGCCAGCAGCCCCGGGGTAGCGGGGCCCTCCTACAATGAGCAGTTCTTC | CASSPGVAGPSYNEQFF
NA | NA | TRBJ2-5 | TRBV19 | TGTGCCAGTAGTACCATGACTAATATCCCAGAGACCCAGTACTTC | CASSTMTNIPETQYF
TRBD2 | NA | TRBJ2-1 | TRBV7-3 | TGTGCCAGCAGCTTAAGCGGGAGTCTTGACAATGAGCAGTTCTTC | CASSLSGSLDNEQFF
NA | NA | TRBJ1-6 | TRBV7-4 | TGTGCCAGCAGCTTAGAGAGGTTCGGTGATCTTTTATTAGTTTTGGATAATTCACCCCTCCACTTT | CASSLERFGDLLLVLDNSPLHF
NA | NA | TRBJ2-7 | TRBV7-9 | TGTGCCAGCAGCTTAGGGATCCTAGATCCCACCTACGAGCAGTACTTC | CASSLGILDPTYEQYF
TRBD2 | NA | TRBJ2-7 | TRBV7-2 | TGTGCCAGCAGCTTACTCGGGACTAGCGGAGGGGGGTCCTACGAGCAGTACTTC | CASSLLGTSGGGSYEQYF
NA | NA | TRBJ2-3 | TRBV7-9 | TGTGCCAGCAGCTACCCGAGTAGCGGAAGCACAGATACGCAGTATTTT | CASSYPSSGSTDTQYF
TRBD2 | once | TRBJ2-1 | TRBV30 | TGTGCCTGGAGTCGACCTCGGACTAGCGGAATGGGGAATGAGCAGTTCTTC | CAWSRPRTSGMGNEQFF
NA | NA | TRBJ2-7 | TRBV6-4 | TGTGCCAGCATCGGACAGTTCGAAGAGCAGTACTTC | CASIGQFEEQYF
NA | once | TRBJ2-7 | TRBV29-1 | TGCAGCGTTGTCCCTACAGTATCCTACGAGCAGTACTTC | CSVVPTVSYEQYF
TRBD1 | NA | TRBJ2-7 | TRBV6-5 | TGTGCCAGCACCCTGAACAGGGGGAGATACGAGCAGTACTTC | CASTLNRGRYEQYF